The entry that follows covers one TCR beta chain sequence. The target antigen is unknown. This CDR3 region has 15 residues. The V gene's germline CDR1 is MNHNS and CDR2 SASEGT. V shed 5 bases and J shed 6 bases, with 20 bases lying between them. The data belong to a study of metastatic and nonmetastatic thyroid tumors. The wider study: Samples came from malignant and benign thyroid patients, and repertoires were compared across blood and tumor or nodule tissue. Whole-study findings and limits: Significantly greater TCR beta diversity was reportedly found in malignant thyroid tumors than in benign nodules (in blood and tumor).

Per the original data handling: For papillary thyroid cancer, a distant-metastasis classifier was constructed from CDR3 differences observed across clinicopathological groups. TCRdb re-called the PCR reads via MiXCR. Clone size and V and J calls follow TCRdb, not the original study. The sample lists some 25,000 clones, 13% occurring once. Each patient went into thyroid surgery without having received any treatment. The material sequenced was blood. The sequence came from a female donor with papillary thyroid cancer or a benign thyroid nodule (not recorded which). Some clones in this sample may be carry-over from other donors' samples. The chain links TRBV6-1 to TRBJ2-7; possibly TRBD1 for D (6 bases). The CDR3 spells CASSLQCQQGAEQYF. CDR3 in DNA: TGTGCCAGCAGTCTACAGTGTCAACAGGGAGCCGAGCAGTACTTC.